This TCR beta chain was identified in a study of blood T cell repertoires in COVID-19. Background on the study: Specimens from acute and convalescent COVID-19 originated in the United States, Italy and Spain.

Per the original data handling: Amplifying reference gene primers gave estimates of nucleated cell counts. Repertoires were generated with immunoSEQ multiplex PCR, while TCRdb's copy carries only in-frame clones and drops some. V and J calls and clone size come straight from that table; D and trimming were deduced from the DNA. Of about 140,000 clones in the sample, 80% to 85% were seen once. The sequenced sample was peripheral blood. The clonotype was recovered from a woman aged 55-70 years with acute or convalescent COVID-19.

CDR3 DNA sequence: TGTGCCAGCTCAACCAACACCAACAATCAGCCCCAGCATTTT. This gives the protein CASSTNTNNQPQHF. The chain is built from TRBV18 and TRBJ1-5, with D hard to call. The V and J ends lost 5 bases and 3 bases respectively, with 11 bases between them. Germline lookup yields CDR1 KGHSH and CDR2 LQKENI. The CDR3 contains 14 residues. Based on the CDR3 plus reference TRBV18 and TRBJ1-5, the full variable domain is NAGVMQNPRHLVRRRGQEARLRCSPMKGHSHVYWYRQLPEEGLKFMVYLQKENIIDESGMPKERFSAEFPKEGPSILRIQQVVRGDSAAYFCASSTNTNNQPQHFGDGTRLSIL.